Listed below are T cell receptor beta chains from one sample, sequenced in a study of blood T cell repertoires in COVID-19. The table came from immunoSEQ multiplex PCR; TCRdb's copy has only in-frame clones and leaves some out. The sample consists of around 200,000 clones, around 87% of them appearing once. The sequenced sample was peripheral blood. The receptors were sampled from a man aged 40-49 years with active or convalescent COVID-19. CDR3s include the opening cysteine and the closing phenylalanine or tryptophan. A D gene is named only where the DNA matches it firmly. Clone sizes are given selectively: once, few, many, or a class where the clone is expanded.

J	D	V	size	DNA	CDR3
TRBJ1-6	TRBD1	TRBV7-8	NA	TGTGCCAGCAGCCAGGAGAGACAGGGCAATCGATCACCCCTCCACTTT	CASSQERQGNRSPLHF
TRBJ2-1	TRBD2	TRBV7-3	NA	TGTGCCAGCAGCTTGCGGGGGGGCAGTTACAATGAGCAGTTCTTC	CASSLRGGSYNEQFF
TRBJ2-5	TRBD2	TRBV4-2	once	TGTGCCAGCAGCCAAAATAGCGGGGTGCAAGAGACCCAGTACTTC	CASSQNSGVQETQYF
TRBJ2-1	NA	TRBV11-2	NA	TGTGCCAGCAGCTACGGGTATGGATACAATGAGCAGTTCTTC	CASSYGYGYNEQFF
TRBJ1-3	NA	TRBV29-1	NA	TGCAGCGTAGTAAGAGGAACTGGAAACACCATATATTTT	CSVVRGTGNTIYF
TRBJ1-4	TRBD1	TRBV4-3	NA	TGCGCCAGCAGACCCGGGACAGAGGATGAAAAACTGTTTTTT	CASRPGTEDEKLFF
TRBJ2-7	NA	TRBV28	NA	TGTGCCAGCAGTGGAGGGGCCCGTCGCGGCTCCTACGAGCAGTACTTC	CASSGGARRGSYEQYF
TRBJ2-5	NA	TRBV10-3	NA	TGTGCCATCAGTGAACCCGGGAGCCTAACCCAAGAGACCCAGTACTTC	CAISEPGSLTQETQYF
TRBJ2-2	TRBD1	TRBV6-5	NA	TGTGCCAGTCAACGGGACAGGGTAAATTTCGGGGAGCTGTTTTTT	CASQRDRVNFGELFF
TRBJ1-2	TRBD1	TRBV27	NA	TGTGCCAGCAGTCCACAGGGGGCTGGCTACACCTTC	CASSPQGAGYTF
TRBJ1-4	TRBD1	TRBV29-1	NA	TGCAGCGCCGAAGGGACAGGCGATAATGAAAAACTGTTTTTT	CSAEGTGDNEKLFF
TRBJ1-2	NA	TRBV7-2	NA	TGTGCCAGCAGCCGAAAAGGGAGCTATGGCTACACCTTC	CASSRKGSYGYTF
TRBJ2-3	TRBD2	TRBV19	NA	TGTGCCAGTAGTACGGGACTAGCAGGAATAGATACGCAGTATTTT	CASSTGLAGIDTQYF
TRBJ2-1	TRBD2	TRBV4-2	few	TGTGCCAGCAGCCAAGAGCTCCTTAGGGGACTAGCGGGGGGGCTTTCCTACAATGAGCAGTTCTTC	CASSQELLRGLAGGLSYNEQFF
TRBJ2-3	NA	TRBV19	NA	TGTGCCAGTACCCCAGGGGATCAAGATACGCAGTATTTT	CASTPGDQDTQYF
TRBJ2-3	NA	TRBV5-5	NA	TGTGCCAGCAGCTTTGGCGGGAGCACAGATACGCAGTATTTT	CASSFGGSTDTQYF
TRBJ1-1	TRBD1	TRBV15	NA	TGTGCCACCAGCAGAGATCAAAGGACAGGGGGTTTTGACACTGAAGCTTTCTTT	CATSRDQRTGGFDTEAFF
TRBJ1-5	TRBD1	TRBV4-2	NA	TGTGCCAGCAGCGGACAGGGGACGGGCAATCAGCCCCAGCATTTT	CASSGQGTGNQPQHF
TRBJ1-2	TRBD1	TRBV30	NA	TGTGCCTGGAGTGTGGGACAGTCGGATGGCTACACCTTC	CAWSVGQSDGYTF
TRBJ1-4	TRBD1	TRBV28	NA	TGTGCCAGCAGTCCCAACAGGGGTCGTAATGAAAAACTGTTTTTT	CASSPNRGRNEKLFF
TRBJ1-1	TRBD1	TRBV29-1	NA	TGCAGCGTTGAAGTTACAGGGGGCCTTTTGAGGACGATGACTGAAGCTTTCTTT	CSVEVTGGLLRTMTEAFF
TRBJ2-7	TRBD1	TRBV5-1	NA	TGCGCCAGCAGCTTGACCCCGGACAGGGGGCTCTACGAGCAGTACTTC	CASSLTPDRGLYEQYF
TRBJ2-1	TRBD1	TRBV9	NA	TGTGCCAGCAGCGTAAACCCCGTAAGGACAGGCGGTGAGGAGTTCTTC	CASSVNPVRTGGEEFF
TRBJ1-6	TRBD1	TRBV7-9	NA	TGTGCCAGCAGCTCGGACAGGCACTATAATTCACCCCTCCACTTT	CASSSDRHYNSPLHF
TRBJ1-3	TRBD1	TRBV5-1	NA	TGCGCCAGCAGCGTGACAGGGGGCTACGGAAACACCATATATTTT	CASSVTGGYGNTIYF
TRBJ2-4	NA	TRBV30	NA	TGTGCCTGGAGCCTCGGGGGGCCTAAAAACATTCAGTACTTC	CAWSLGGPKNIQYF
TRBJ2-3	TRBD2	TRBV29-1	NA	TGCAGCGTTGAATGGGCCTCTAGCGGAATCACAGATACGCAGTATTTT	CSVEWASSGITDTQYF
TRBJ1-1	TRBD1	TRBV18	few	TGTGCCAGCTCACCGCAGACAGGGGTGAACACTGAAGCTTTCTTT	CASSPQTGVNTEAFF
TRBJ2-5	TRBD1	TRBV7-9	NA	TGTGCCAGCAGCTCCTCGGACAGGGCAGCGGAGACCCAGTACTTC	CASSSSDRAAETQYF
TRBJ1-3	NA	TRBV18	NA	TGTGCCAGCTCAACAACTAACTCTGGAAACACCATATATTTT	CASSTTNSGNTIYF
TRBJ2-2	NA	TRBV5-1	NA	TGCGCCAGCAGCTTGGACAGGGAAGGCGGGGAGCTGTTTTTT	CASSLDREGGELFF
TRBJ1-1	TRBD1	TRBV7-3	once	TGTGCCAGCAGCACGACAGGGGGGAACACTGAAGCTTTCTTT	CASSTTGGNTEAFF
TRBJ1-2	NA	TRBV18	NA	TGTGCCAGCTCTCAGGATAACTATGGCTACACCTTC	CASSQDNYGYTF
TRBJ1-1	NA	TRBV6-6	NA	TGTGCCAGCAGTTACAGGGGCGACACTGAAGCTTTCTTT	CASSYRGDTEAFF
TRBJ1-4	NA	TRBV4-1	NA	TGCGCCAGCAGCCTACAGGCAACTAATGAAAAACTGTTTTTT	CASSLQATNEKLFF